This T cell receptor beta chain was obtained from a study of blood T cell repertoires in COVID-19. Study in general: T cells, B-cell-depleted T cells, or PBMCs provided the cDNA or gDNA that served as material.

Per the original data handling: Reference gene primer amplification in the assay estimated nucleated cell counts. Here immunoSEQ multiplex PCR was the method, and the copy in TCRdb shows in-frame clones only, minus some. The D gene and trimming were derived from the DNA, and the V and J assignments and clone size from that table. The sample holds some 130,000 clones; around 89% are singletons and the top ten take less than 3%. By share of the sample, this clone is medium-sized. CDR1 and CDR2 (germline): SGHAT, FQNNGV. The CDR3 is 13 amino acids. Trimming pared 4 bases from V and 2 bases from J, leaving 9 bases between.

Sequencing was carried out using peripheral blood. The receptor was isolated from a man aged 60-69 years with active or convalescent COVID-19. The chain links TRBV11-2 to TRBJ2-7; D ambiguous. The CDR3: CASSSLRAYEQYF. CDR3 coding DNA: TGTGCCAGCAGCTCCCTTCGGGCCTACGAGCAGTACTTC.